This TCR beta chain was recorded in a study of human CD8 memory T cell subsets. Study-wide results and caveats: The stem-like memory and precursor exhausted T cell populations displayed similarly high diversity, which was not the case for effector memory cells. Precursor exhausted T cells appeared less diverse than stem-like memory T cells according to Chao1 estimates.

Total CD8+ T cells underwent enrichment via negative magnetic separation. The source of the RNA was duplicate vials containing about 150,000 sorted CD8+ T cells for each subset. A UMI-labeled 5' RACE approach was the method that produced the TCR beta libraries. One entry per CDR3 protein, without DNA, is what TCRdb gives after re-calling the 5' RACE reads. Its clone listing holds some 10,000 distinct CDR3 sequences. CDR3 length: 14 residues. The germline gives CDR1 SGHRS, CDR2 YFSETQ. With respect to this clonotype: Its matching antigen is unknown.

The sample comprised CD8+ T cells from PBMCs. J is TRBJ1-1 and V is TRBV5-1; with no DNA, the TCRdb D assignment of TRBD1 cannot be verified. The TCR sequence derives from a human donor in good health. The CDR3 here is CASYPGRMNTEAFF.